A single sample gave rise to the 28 T cell receptor beta chains below, sequenced in a study of beta chain features in type 1 diabetes. Sequencing targeted expressed TCRB transcripts, as all isolated RNA had been reverse transcribed. The table came from immunoSEQ multiplex PCR; TCRdb's copy has only in-frame clones and leaves some out. In the table there are about 150,000 clones, approximately 12% of which are singletons. The material sequenced was central memory CD4+ T cells from blood. The receptor set was obtained from a man between 18 and 35 years old in good health.

This clone was observed a few times. The junction and the germline gene differ at one end; a read error may be behind it. This chain joins TRBV7-7 and TRBJ2-5; D ambiguous. Looked up from germline, CDR1 is SSHAT and CDR2 is FNYEAQ (reference sequence). CDR3 length: 14 amino acids. The CDR3 nucleotides read TGTGCTAGCAGTAAAGATGGGGTTGGCGAGACCCAGTACTTC. Translating gives CASSKDGVGETQYF. The full variable domain, completed using reference TRBV7-7 and TRBJ2-5, is GAGVSQSPRYKVTKRGQDVTLRCDPISSHATLYWYQQALGQGPEFLTYFNYEAQPDKSGLPSDRFSAERPEGSISTLTIQRTEQRDSAMYRCASSKDGVGETQYFGPGTRLLVL.

The table lists this clone with a few counts. The chain couples TRBV4-3 to TRBJ2-1; D gene ambiguous. Trimming pared 3 bases from V and 7 bases from J, leaving 10 bases between. The V gene's germline CDR1 is LGHNA and CDR2 YSLEER. This CDR3 contains 13 residues. CDR3 region: CASSHSSGNEQFF. CDR3 nucleotides: TGCGCCAGCAGCCATTCTTCAGGAAATGAGCAGTTCTTC.

The chain links TRBV10-3 to TRBJ2-1; D gene unclear. V lost 11 bases, J lost 6 bases, and 17 bases lay in between. CDR1 is ENHRY, CDR2 SYGVKD, per germline. CDR3 length: 13 amino acids. The CDR3 DNA is TGTGCCTCCCGGGTTTCGGACGGCAATGAGCAGTTCTTC. Translated, it gives CASRVSDGNEQFF.

The chain joins TRBV7-2 to TRBJ2-7; D call uncertain. Germline lookup yields CDR1 SGHTA and CDR2 FQGNSA. V was pared by 2 bases and J by 2 bases, with 7 bases between. The CDR3 contains 13 residues. CDR3 in DNA: TGTGCCAGCAGCTTATACAGAACCTACGAGCAGTACTTC. It codes for CASSLYRTYEQYF.

The chain has TRBV29-1 and TRBJ2-5; TRBD2 aligns across 11 bases. Unmatched junction bases numbered 8, after V lost 7 bases and J lost 4 bases. Germline V gene lookup returns CDR1 SQVTM and CDR2 ANQGSEA. The CDR3 is 14 amino acids. CDR3 in DNA: TGCAGCGGGGCCGGGACTAGCGGTGGAGAGACCCAGTACTTC. Encoded protein: CSGAGTSGGETQYF. The full variable domain, rest sourced from reference TRBV29-1 and TRBJ2-5, is SAVISQKPSRDICQRGTSLTIQCQVDSQVTMMFWYRQQPGQSLTLIATANQGSEATYESGFVIDKFPISRPNLTFSTLTVSNMSPEDSSIYLCSGAGTSGGETQYFGPGTRLLVL.

This clone showed up just a few times. The chain couples TRBV29-1 to TRBJ2-7; TRBD1 is a possible D gene (6 bases). The CDR3 is made up of 13 amino acids. The V gene's germline CDR1 is SQVTM and CDR2 ANQGSEA. With 7 bases removed from V and 7 bases from J, the gap between germline ends came to 20 bases. The CDR3 bases are TGCAGCGCCGCATGGAGTACAGGGCGGGAGCAGTACTTC. Protein: CSAAWSTGREQYF.

This rearrangement joins TRBV28 to TRBJ2-3, with TRBD2 as a possible D gene (5 bases). The CDR3 has 12 residues. Germline lookup yields CDR1 MDHEN and CDR2 SYDVKM. The V and J ends lost 9 bases and 6 bases respectively, with 13 bases between them. The CDR3 DNA reads TGTGCCAGTACTAGTCCCCCCGATACGCAGTATTTT. Translating it yields CASTSPPDTQYF.

The chain recombines TRBV5-4 with TRBJ2-1; D unresolved. Trimming took off 3 bases at V and 5 bases at J, with 9 bases between the two ends. The CDR3 totals 13 residues. CDR1 SGHNT and CDR2 YYREEE come from the germline V gene (reference sequence). In DNA, the CDR3 is TGTGCCAGCAGCTGGACCGACGACAATGAGCAGTTCTTC. This codes for CASSWTDDNEQFF.

This chain connects TRBV18 to TRBJ1-1; no definite D call. Germline V gene lookup returns CDR1 KGHSH and CDR2 LQKENI. The length of the CDR3 is 14 residues. V was shortened by 3 bases and J by 2 bases, with 10 bases between the two germline ends. CDR3 amino acids: CASSPSRINTEAFF. DNA of the CDR3: TGTGCCAGCTCACCTTCACGTATCAACACTGAAGCTTTCTTT.

V and J are TRBV7-2 and TRBJ2-5; 10 nucleotides agree with TRBD1. J was trimmed by 7 bases and V by 5 bases; bases with no gene match: 10. Germline CDR1 and CDR2: SGHTA and FQGNSA. The CDR3 length is 15 residues. The CDR3 here is CASSTGQGVYVTQYF. The CDR3 bases are TGTGCCAGCAGCACCGGACAGGGGGTCTACGTGACCCAGTACTTC.

This clone was seen a few times. The chain carries TRBV9 and TRBJ2-5, with D hard to call. CDR3 length equals 13 residues. The germline V gene encodes CDR1 SGDLS and CDR2 YYNGEE. V was pared by 1 base and J by 0 bases, with 4 bases between. Written as DNA, the CDR3 is TGTGCCAGCAGCGTACAGGACCAAGAGACCCAGTACTTC. This gives the protein CASSVQDQETQYF.

This clone was detected only a few times. This sequence joins TRBV7-2 and TRBJ2-5, with D perhaps TRBD1 (6 bases). The CDR3 covers 13 residues. The V end was cut by 1 base, the J end by 4 bases, with 7 bases between. Per germline, CDR1 SGHTA and CDR2 FQGNSA. The CDR3 DNA sequence: TGTGCCAGCAGCTTAGACAGGGCAGAGACCCAGTACTTC. The encoded protein is CASSLDRAETQYF.

This rearrangement joins TRBV5-4 to TRBJ1-1; D not resolved. The V end was cut by 4 bases, the J end by 2 bases, with 15 bases between. Germline V gene lookup returns CDR1 SGHNT and CDR2 YYREEE (reference sequence). The CDR3 spans 15 residues. CDR3 DNA: TGTGCCAGCAGCCCGGACCGCGGTCTCAACACTGAAGCTTTCTTT. As protein: CASSPDRGLNTEAFF. The whole variable domain, remainder taken from reference TRBV5-4 and TRBJ1-1, is ETGVTQSPTHLIKTRGQQVTLRCSSQSGHNTVSWYQQALGQGPQFIFQYYREEENGRGNFPPRFSGLQFPNYSSELNVNALELDDSALYLCASSPDRGLNTEAFFGQGTRLTVV.

The V call is TRBV5-6, the J call TRBJ2-1; D possibly corresponds to TRBD1 (5 bases). The V end was cut by 1 base, the J end by 6 bases, with 11 bases between. Germline CDR1 and CDR2: SGHDT and YYEEEE. The CDR3 is 14 residues long. CDR3 sequence: CASSLLGHTNEQFF. The CDR3 bases are TGTGCCAGCAGCTTGCTGGGGCACACCAATGAGCAGTTCTTC.

This clone was detected a few times. The same CDR3 can be traced to other DNA sequences in this sample. The chain recombines TRBV29-1 with TRBJ1-1, with 7 positions matching TRBD1. Germline assignment: CDR1 SQVTM and CDR2 ANQGSEA. Germline trimming cut 6 bases from V and 5 bases from J; bases unmatched to any gene: 3. The CDR3 totals 11 residues. The CDR3 here is CSVLTGTEAFF. CDR3 nucleotide sequence: TGCAGCGTCTTGACAGGGACTGAAGCTTTCTTT.

This clone was seen a handful of times. The rearrangement links TRBV7-2 to TRBJ1-1, with a tentative D call TRBD1 (6 bases). The CDR3 is made up of 14 amino acids. Germline values: CDR1 SGHTA, CDR2 FQGNSA. V shed 6 bases and J shed 0 bases, with 11 bases lying between them. The CDR3 spells CASRPTGMNTEAFF. CDR3 DNA sequence: TGTGCCAGCAGGCCGACAGGTATGAACACTGAAGCTTTCTTT.

This clone was counted ten times or more. DNA of the CDR3: TGCGCCAGCAGCCAGGGGACAGGGCGCCAGCCCCAGCATTTT. Its translation: CASSQGTGRQPQHF. The chain joins TRBV4-1 to TRBJ1-5; 9 bases are shared with TRBD1. CDR3 size: 14 residues. Per the germline V gene, CDR1 is MGHRA and CDR2 is YSYEKL. V shed 3 bases and J 7 bases; nucleotides not matched to a gene: 4.

The table lists this clone with a few counts. V usage is TRBV6-6 and J usage is TRBJ1-1, with D tentatively TRBD1 (6 bases). The length of the CDR3 is 12 residues. Germline lookup yields CDR1 MNHNY and CDR2 SVGAGI (reference sequence). V dropped 5 bases and J dropped 10 bases, with 14 bases sitting between them. The CDR3: CASSTGQRGAFF. The CDR3 DNA reads TGTGCCAGCAGTACCGGACAGAGGGGAGCTTTCTTT.

This clone was counted between two and nine times. This chain links TRBV7-6 with TRBJ1-5; D not certain. The CDR3 contains 13 residues. V was trimmed by 1 base and J by 4 bases, leaving 5 bases between them. The germline gives CDR1 SGHVS, CDR2 FNYEAQ. CDR3 region: CASSLVFNQPQHF. In nucleotides, the CDR3 is TGTGCCAGCAGCTTAGTTTTTAATCAGCCCCAGCATTTT.

This clone was picked up a small number of times. The rearrangement links TRBV5-1 to TRBJ2-1; no definite D call. CDR1 and CDR2 (germline): SGHRS, YFSETQ. Trimming left V 2 bases short and J 5 bases short, with 14 bases between. CDR3 size: 15 residues. This CDR3 reads CASSFKASEDNEQFF. CDR3 nucleotide sequence: TGCGCCAGCAGCTTTAAGGCTAGTGAGGACAATGAGCAGTTCTTC.

The V call is TRBV7-6, the J call TRBJ1-4; possible D gene TRBD1, 5 bases. Germline-derived CDR1 and CDR2 are SGHVS and FNYEAQ. The CDR3 runs 16 residues. The V gene lost 2 bases and the J gene lost 0 bases, with 10 bases spanning the gap. CDR3 nucleotides: TGTGCCAGCAGCTTACGCAGGGTTGCAACTAATGAAAAACTGTTTTTT. Translating gives CASSLRRVATNEKLFF.

This chain connects TRBV9 to TRBJ2-3, with D tentatively TRBD2 (7 bases). V lost 2 bases, J lost 3 bases, and 13 bases lay in between. CDR3 size: 15 residues. Germline CDR1 and CDR2: SGDLS and YYNGEE. As DNA, the CDR3 is TGTGCCAGCAGCGTTTGGGCGGGGGCGACAGATACGCAGTATTTT. Translation gives CASSVWAGATDTQYF.

This clone was seen a few times. DNA for the CDR3: TGTGCCAGCAGCTTAGCCCGGGCTGGAAACACCATATATTTT. This codes for CASSLARAGNTIYF. V usage is TRBV11-2 and J usage is TRBJ1-3; D gene uncertain. V lost 1 base and J lost 2, with 6 bases in between. CDR3 size: 14 residues. The germline V gene encodes CDR1 SGHAT and CDR2 FQNNGV.

This clone has a handful of counts. The chain links TRBV4-2 to TRBJ2-2, with D possibly TRBD2 on 5 matching bases. V was clipped by 6 bases and J by 4 bases, with 12 bases between them. In germline, CDR1 is LGHNA, CDR2 YNFKEQ. The CDR3 is made up of 14 amino acids. CDR3 loop: CASSTGVGTGELFF. Here the CDR3 DNA reads TGTGCCAGCAGTACCGGGGTTGGCACCGGGGAGCTGTTTTTT.

This clone was recorded at least ten times. CDR3 coding DNA: TGCGCCAGCAGCTCAAAGACTAGCGGGAGTTCCTACAATGAGCAGTTCTTC. Amino acid sequence: CASSSKTSGSSYNEQFF. J is TRBJ2-1 and V is TRBV5-1; TRBD2 aligns across 12 bases. This CDR3 contains 17 residues. Germline assignment: CDR1 SGHRS and CDR2 YFSETQ. With V trimmed by 3 bases and J by 1 base, 5 bases remained unmatched.

This chain joins TRBV7-9 and TRBJ2-3, with no clear D. CDR1 is SEHNR and CDR2 is FQNEAQ in the germline V gene (reference sequence). The V gene lost 6 bases and the J gene lost 2 bases, with 15 bases spanning the gap. This CDR3 has 15 amino acids. CDR3 residues: CASRHYEAATDTQYF. The CDR3 coding sequence is TGTGCCAGCAGACACTATGAGGCGGCCACAGATACGCAGTATTTT.

The chain is built from TRBV7-6 and TRBJ1-6; no definite D call. Trimming cost V 1 base and J 7 bases, with 11 bases left between them. Germline CDR1 and CDR2: SGHVS and FNYEAQ. The CDR3 covers 15 residues. The CDR3 reads CASSLETARNSPLHF. The DNA of the CDR3 is TGTGCCAGCAGCTTAGAAACGGCTAGGAATTCACCCCTCCACTTT.

In its sample, this clone was seen a few times. The V and J genes are TRBV4-3 and TRBJ2-3, with 12 nucleotides matching TRBD2. CDR1 is LGHNA, CDR2 YSLEER, per germline. The V and J ends lost 4 bases and 2 bases, in that order; junction bases with no gene match: 7. This CDR3 region has 17 residues. Here the CDR3 reads CASSPGLAGIDTDTQYF. For the CDR3, the DNA is TGCGCCAGCAGCCCCGGACTAGCGGGAATCGACACAGATACGCAGTATTTT.